This T cell receptor (beta chain) was captured by sequencing in a study of CD8+ T cells in alopecia areata. Across the whole study: Tofacitinib exposure lasted 6 to 18 months, followed by 6 months off drug. Percent affected scalp area, the SALT score, rated treated patients' severity.

This clone has more than one count but fewer than ten. No antigen is known for it. Only one base separates this from a far larger clonotype, so it likely reflects a read error. Treatment: oral pan-JAK inhibitor, 5-10 mg twice daily. Study outcomes and limitations: Between patients, shared TCR sequences were less clear than in mice. This was possibly due in part to HLA diversity in the patient population. Tofacitinib produced a significant decrease in scalp clonality and in expanded CD8+ clones among the top 100.

Reverse transcription of extracted RNA yielded cDNA, which provided the sequencing template. TCRdb keeps only in-frame clones here, not all; method: immunoSEQ multiplex PCR. The data contain about 150,000 clones, nearly 55% of them seen just once; the ten biggest clones take up about a sixth. Germline V gene data show CDR1 as SGHTA and CDR2 as FQGNSA. CDR3 size: 12 residues. V was shortened by 4 bases and J by 0 bases, with 4 bases between the two germline ends. The chain uses TRBV7-2 and TRBJ2-7; D unclear. This TCR came from a human donor with alopecia areata. Here the sequenced sample was CD8+ T cells sorted from blood, taken at week 4, from a patient treated with tofacitinib. The CDR3: CASSSSSYEQYF. The CDR3 region has the DNA TGTGCCAGCAGCTCTAGCTCCTACGAGCAGTACTTC.